This T cell receptor beta chain was obtained from a study of shared clonotypes between healthy human individuals (dated by TCRdb to the early 2020s). For context, the study as a whole: The cohort comprised two women and a few men aged 18 to 49 years. For each donor, CD4 naive and CD4 memory were each run on three plates, CD8 naive on two plates, and CD8 memory on one plate. To estimate repertoire size and how much clonotype sharing occurs between individuals, the study deeply sequenced the blood TCR repertoires of five healthy adults. Different laboratories and diverse techniques were used to prepare libraries and sequence TCR repertoires, to increase sequencing depth and limit assay-specific biases. Per donor, leukapheresis produced somewhere between about 0.94 and 9.5 billion PBMCs. What the research found in general, with its limitations: Around 5.4% of naive CD4, 3% to 3.5% of naive CD8, 2.3% of memory CD4, and over 0.35% of memory CD8 clonotypes were shared across several donors. Clonotypes shared by all four sorted-subset donors showed higher generation probabilities than non-shared clonotypes. Based on pairwise subsampling, the degree of clonotype sharing among donors was expected to be affected by sequencing depth. Estimated clonotype richness was generally larger for naive than for memory subsets. Incomplete sequencing was indicated by rarefaction of sorted-subset datasets, despite the large sequencing depth. Only blood was sampled, and tissue TCR repertoires likely differ from those in blood. Because the study included a small number of donors, the genetic and exposure-history diversity represented was limited.

Using the deep immunoSEQ assay, multiplex PCR amplified TCR CDR3 regions from genomic DNA. Extracted genomic DNA from each cell subset was spread evenly across all wells of several immunoSEQ 96-well plates, with each plate serving as a replicate. For sorted subsets, roughly 200 ng of genomic DNA, equivalent to 25,000 to 35,000 T cell genomes, went into each replicate PCR. Purified libraries were quantified with a Qubit 3.0 fluorometer, sized on a Bioanalyzer 2100, and re-quantified with the KAPA Library Quantification kit. Every immunoSEQ 96-well plate was sequenced on a separate single-read 150-cycle Illumina NextSeq 550 flow cell. Regarding the original processing steps: The immunoSEQ output contained only junctional sequences without quality scores, so filtering could not match that applied to full-length reads. Sequences were annotated with PyIR, a Python wrapper for IgBLAST v1.9, and V/J genes and CDR3 were assigned using IMGT germline references. Reads were removed for weak V/J assignments (E-value above 1e-6), missing CDR3, stop codons, out-of-frame junctions, or ambiguous translated residues. A V3J clonotype was defined by an identical inferred V gene, J gene, and CDR3 amino acid sequence. To compute the percentage overlap between repertoires, the number of shared unique clonotypes was divided by the size of the smaller repertoire. RTK rarefaction, the Chao1 estimator, and Recon v2.1 estimates of unobserved clonotypes were used to assess repertoire richness. For all TCRbeta clonotypes obtained by the gDNA method from four donors, generation probabilities were computed with OLGA. The table was pulled from immuneACCESS by TCRdb, which kept in-frame rearrangements only. Such tables lose some clones; where checked, under half of the loss comes from unresolved V genes, and the rest has no known cause. V and J calls and clone size follow that table, whereas D and trimming were derived from the DNA. This sample gives under 700,000 clones in total; 85% to 95% of them show up just once. Clones ranked in the top ten supply about 0.11% of the sample.

Concerning this clone itself: Its antigen is still unknown. The sample holds no much larger clone one base away, and base qualities are not on file.

For the CD8 naive samples, CD45RO-negative cells were positively selected for CCR7, yielding a CD45RA+CCR7+ population from which TemRA cells were excluded. Healthy HIV-negative adults with no recently reported acute infections or vaccinations were included as donors. Only Caucasian adults living in Nashville, Tennessee, USA were represented among the donors. Blood was obtained by leukapheresis, after which PBMCs were separated by Ficoll-Histopaque density gradient centrifugation and cryopreserved in liquid nitrogen vapor phase. Analytical flow cytometry was used to check the purity and quantity of every magnetically sorted T cell population. Each sorted fraction had its genomic DNA isolated and then quantified by UV absorbance on a Nanodrop 2000c. The germline V gene specifies SQVTM as CDR1 and ANQGSEA as CDR2. V lost 3 bases and J lost 0 bases; the stretch between them is 4 bases long. The CDR3, cysteine through phenylalanine, is 12 amino acids long. Of the read, only the CDR3 DNA is kept; its 36 bases are in frame from base 1.

The clonotype comes from a woman aged 25 to 45 in good health. The V and J segments used are TRBV29-1 and TRBJ2-3; no D gene is confidently identified. Sequenced: naive CD8+ T cells sorted from blood. The cell subset or site label for this specimen denotes: CD45RA+CCR7+. The CDR3: CSVEDSTDTQYF. The DNA is TGCAGCGTTGAGGACAGCACAGATACGCAGTATTTT.